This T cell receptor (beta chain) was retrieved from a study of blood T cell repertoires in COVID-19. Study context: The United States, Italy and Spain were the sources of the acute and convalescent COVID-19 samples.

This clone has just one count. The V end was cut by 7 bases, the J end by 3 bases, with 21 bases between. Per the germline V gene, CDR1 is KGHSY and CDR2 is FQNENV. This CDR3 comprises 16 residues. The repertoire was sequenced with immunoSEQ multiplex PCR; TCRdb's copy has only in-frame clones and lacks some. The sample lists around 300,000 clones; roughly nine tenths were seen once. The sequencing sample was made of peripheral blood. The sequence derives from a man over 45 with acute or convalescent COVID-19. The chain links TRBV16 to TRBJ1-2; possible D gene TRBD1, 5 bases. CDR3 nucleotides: TGTGCCAGCAATCCTCGGGGGGGGACGGATTACTATGGCTACACCTTC. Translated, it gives CASNPRGGTDYYGYTF.